This T cell receptor (beta chain) is drawn from a study of neurological immune-mediated disorders. V was pared by 5 bases and J by 6 bases, with 26 bases between. The germline V gene encodes CDR1 MNHEY and CDR2 SVGAGI. This CDR3 spans 17 amino acids. One entry per CDR3 protein results from TCRdb running MiXCR on the 5' RACE reads. There are about 20,000 distinct CDR3 sequences in the sample; 2.6% occur only once, and 5.5% lies in the top ten. This clonotype was observed many times. This sequence originates from a young woman with multiple sclerosis. Material for sequencing was PBMCs. V usage is TRBV6-5 and J usage is TRBJ2-7, with a tentative D call TRBD1 (5 bases). In DNA, the CDR3 is TGTGCCAGCAGTCACCAAAGGGGCAGCCTTACTTACACCGAGCAGTACTTC. Residues: CASSHQRGSLTYTEQYF.